One and the same sample provided the 22 T cell receptor beta chains below, sequenced in a study of cytomegalovirus exposure and HLA in healthy donors. Use of 60 Vbeta and 13 Jbeta primers characterized the PCR. Method: immunoSEQ multiplex PCR; TCRdb's copy keeps in-frame clones and lacks some. Here the sample spans fewer than 95,000 clones, roughly 72% being singletons. Sequenced material: PBMCs. These receptors were obtained from a man in his thirties or forties in good health and CMV-seronegative.

V is TRBV7-9 and J is TRBJ1-5; weak D call: TRBD1 (6 bases). The ends were cut back, 5 bases at V and 7 bases at J, with 30 bases in the middle. CDR1 is SEHNR and CDR2 is FQNEAQ in the germline V gene (reference sequence). The CDR3 covers 19 residues. Here the CDR3 reads CASSHNRAFGQGAEQPQHF. Here the CDR3 DNA reads TGTGCCAGCAGCCACAACAGGGCTTTTGGTCAGGGCGCTGAGCAGCCCCAGCATTTT.

The V and J genes are TRBV5-1 and TRBJ2-7, with 13 bases matching TRBD2. In germline, CDR1 is SGHRS, CDR2 YFSETQ. J gave up 5 bases and V 4 bases, and 15 bases lay outside the gene matches. This CDR3 is 18 amino acids long. CDR3 region: CASSPRPGLAGEVDEQYV. As DNA, the CDR3 is TGCGCCAGCAGCCCGCGCCCCGGACTAGCGGGAGAAGTCGACGAGCAGTACGTC.

The chain links TRBV13 to TRBJ1-4, with 8 bases that match TRBD1. The CDR3 is made up of 13 amino acids. Germline CDR1 is PRHDT and CDR2 is FYEKMQ (reference sequence). With V trimmed by 5 bases and J by 7 bases, 3 bases remained unmatched. CDR3 nucleotides: TGTGCCAGCAGCCCGACAGGGGTTGAAAAACTGTTTTTT. Its protein is CASSPTGVEKLFF.

The chain carries TRBV5-1 and TRBJ2-1, with 13 bases aligning to TRBD2. This CDR3 region has 15 residues. Germline trimming cut 3 bases from V and 13 bases from J; bases unmatched to any gene: 10. From germline, CDR1 is SGHRS and CDR2 YFSETQ. The CDR3 sequence: CASSSTPTSGRQQFF. The CDR3 coding sequence is TGCGCCAGCAGCTCAACCCCGACTAGCGGGAGGCAACAGTTCTTC. The full variable domain, rest sourced from reference TRBV5-1 and TRBJ2-1, is KAGVTQTPRYLIKTRGQQVTLSCSPISGHRSVSWYQQTPGQGLQFLFEYFSETQRNKGNFPGRFSGRQFSNSRSEMNVSTLELGDSALYLCASSSTPTSGRQQFFGPGTRLTVL.

V is TRBV4-1 and J is TRBJ2-2; tentatively, D is TRBD2 (5 bases). The length of the CDR3 is 16 residues. The germline V and J ends were trimmed by 3 bases and 3 bases, with 14 bases remaining between them. Germline loops: CDR1 MGHRA, CDR2 YSYEKL. The CDR3 is CASSHVRGTDTGELFF. CDR3 DNA sequence: TGCGCCAGCAGCCACGTCCGGGGTACGGACACCGGGGAGCTGTTTTTT.

This clone was seen a handful of times. The chain employs TRBV7-2 and TRBJ1-1; TRBD1 matches 7 bases. The CDR3 is 16 residues long. The ends lost 5 bases at V and 0 bases at J; junction bases unmatched: 9. Germline lookup yields CDR1 SGHTA and CDR2 FQGNSA. DNA of the CDR3: TGTGCCAGCAGCATAACGGGACAGTTCATGAACACTGAAGCTTTCTTT. It is translated as CASSITGQFMNTEAFF.

The chain employs TRBV5-8 and TRBJ2-3, with 10 bases lining up with TRBD2. The CDR3 is 15 residues long. V gave up 4 bases and J gave up 2 bases; unmatched junction bases: 4. The V gene's germline CDR1 is SGHTS and CDR2 YDEGEE. Written as DNA, the CDR3 is TGTGCCAGCAGCCAGGGACTAGCGACCACAGATACGCAGTATTTT. This translates into CASSQGLATTDTQYF. The complete variable domain, with remaining parts taken from reference TRBV5-8 and TRBJ2-3, reads EAGVTQSPTHLIKTRGQQATLRCSPISGHTSVYWYQQALGLGLQFLLWYDEGEERNRGNFPPRFSGRQFPNYSSELNVNALELEDSALYLCASSQGLATTDTQYFGPGTRLTVL.

J is TRBJ2-1 and V is TRBV18; 7 positions match TRBD1. The CDR3 is made up of 14 amino acids. Germline-derived CDR1 and CDR2 are KGHSH and LQKENI. The V and J ends lost 4 bases and 9 bases, in that order; junction bases with no gene match: 9. This chain's CDR3 is CASSQETGFVEQFF. The CDR3 DNA sequence: TGTGCCAGCTCACAAGAGACAGGGTTCGTTGAGCAGTTCTTC.

The sample holds a few counts of this clone. The DNA of the CDR3 is TGTGCCAGCAGTGAAGGTCAGGGGATCAATCAGCCCCAGCATTTT. Translated: CASSEGQGINQPQHF. This chain joins TRBV6-1 and TRBJ1-5, with D possibly matching TRBD1 (6 bases). V was pared by 1 base and J by 3 bases, with 10 bases between. The CDR3 covers 15 residues. Germline CDR1 is MNHNS and CDR2 is SASEGT.

The chain couples TRBV11-3 to TRBJ2-5; D may be TRBD2 (6 bases). The CDR3 is 15 amino acids. Germline V lookup: CDR1 SGHNT, CDR2 YENEEA. The ends were cut back, 6 bases at V and 0 bases at J, with 14 bases in the middle. CDR3 coding DNA: TGTGCCAGCAGTATCCCAGGGAGGTACCAAGAGACCCAGTACTTC. It codes for CASSIPGRYQETQYF.

The CDR3 sequence: CASSLQPPTGSNQPQHF. The CDR3 DNA reads TGTGCCAGCTCACTGCAGCCACCAACAGGTAGCAATCAGCCCCAGCATTTT. The chain links TRBV18 to TRBJ1-5, with D possibly being TRBD1 (5 bases). CDR1 is KGHSH, CDR2 LQKENI, per germline. Trimming took off 4 bases at V and 0 bases at J, with 16 bases between the two ends. This CDR3 has 17 amino acids.

The rearrangement uses TRBV9 and TRBJ2-1, with 15 nucleotides matching TRBD2. The CDR3 sequence is 17 residues long. Germline-derived CDR1 and CDR2 are SGDLS and YYNGEE. V shed 4 bases, J shed 10 bases, and the junction held 12 bases outside the gene matches. Here the CDR3 reads CASSPQPGLAGGGEQFF. CDR3 nucleotides: TGTGCCAGCAGCCCACAGCCGGGACTAGCGGGAGGAGGGGAGCAGTTCTTC. Using reference TRBV9 and TRBJ2-1 for the parts outside the CDR3, the full variable domain is DSGVTQTPKHLITATGQRVTLRCSPRSGDLSVYWYQQSLDQGLQFLIQYYNGEERAKGNILERFSAQQFPDLHSELNLSSLELGDSALYFCASSPQPGLAGGGEQFFGPGTRLTVL.

This clone appeared a few times. The chain links TRBV5-6 to TRBJ1-2, with 8 bases aligning to TRBD1. CDR1 and CDR2 (germline): SGHDT, YYEEEE. J was trimmed by 6 bases and V by 5 bases; bases with no gene match: 9. The CDR3 spans 14 residues. As DNA, the CDR3 is TGTGCCAGCAGGATTCAGGGGGCGTTAAATGGCTACACCTTC. Translation: CASRIQGALNGYTF. The full variable domain, with the rest looked up from reference TRBV5-6 and TRBJ1-2, is DAGVTQSPTHLIKTRGQQVTLRCSPKSGHDTVSWYQQALGQGPQFIFQYYEEEERQRGNFPDRFSGHQFPNYSSELNVNALLLGDSALYLCASRIQGALNGYTFGSGTRLTVV.

This chain connects TRBV14 to TRBJ1-3, with D hard to call. The V end lost 0 bases, the J end lost 4 bases, and 4 bases lay between the germline ends. The germline CDR1 and CDR2 sequences are SGHDN and FVKESK. The CDR3 consists of 13 residues. DNA for the CDR3: TGTGCCAGCAGCCAAGACAGGGGAAACACCATATATTTT. As protein: CASSQDRGNTIYF.

This clone appeared a few times. V usage is TRBV5-5 and J usage is TRBJ2-7; TRBD1 aligns across 9 bases. The junction had 14 bases not matched to a gene; V was cut back by 4 bases and J by 0 bases. This CDR3 has 18 residues. The germline V gene has CDR1 SGHKS and CDR2 YYEKEE (reference sequence). CDR3 sequence: CASSLDPPGQGSSYEQYV. The CDR3 coding sequence is TGTGCCAGCAGCCTTGACCCTCCGGGACAGGGAAGCTCCTACGAGCAGTACGTC.

The chain is built from TRBV5-1 and TRBJ2-2, with 16 bases that match TRBD2. This CDR3 spans 18 amino acids. Germline CDR1 SGHRS, CDR2 YFSETQ. The ends lost 2 bases at V and 4 bases at J; junction bases unmatched: 5. This chain's CDR3 is CASSFGTSGRASTGELFF. The CDR3 bases are TGCGCCAGCAGCTTTGGGACTAGCGGGAGGGCCAGCACCGGGGAGCTGTTTTTT.

The chain combines TRBV27 with TRBJ2-1, with TRBD2 as a possible D gene (6 bases). V was shortened by 4 bases and J by 0 bases, with 10 bases between the two germline ends. Germline V lookup: CDR1 MNHEY, CDR2 SMNVEV (reference sequence). The CDR3 extends over 15 amino acids. The CDR3 DNA reads as TGTGCCAGCAGTTCCTCTAGCGACTCCTACAATGAGCAGTTCTTC. It is translated as CASSSSSDSYNEQFF.

V gene TRBV19 combines with J gene TRBJ2-6, with a weak D call TRBD1 (6 bases). The V and J ends lost 7 bases and 2 bases respectively, with 9 bases between them. This CDR3 contains 14 residues. Germline V gene data show CDR1 as LNHDA and CDR2 as SQIVND (reference sequence). The CDR3 DNA reads TGTGCCAGTAACTCAGGGGCTGGGGCCAACGTCCTGACTTTC. Translating gives CASNSGAGANVLTF. Variable domain in full (rest from reference TRBV19 and TRBJ2-6): DGGITQSPKYLFRKEGQNVTLSCEQNLNHDAMYWYRQDPGQGLRLIYYSQIVNDFQKGDIAEGYSVSREKKESFPLTVTSAQKNPTAFYLCASNSGAGANVLTFGAGSRLTVL.

The V call is TRBV7-3, the J call TRBJ2-1; D uncertain. This CDR3 spans 13 amino acids. V was trimmed by 2 bases and J by 3 bases, leaving 5 bases between them. The germline V gene has CDR1 SGHTA and CDR2 FQGTGA. The CDR3 DNA reads as TGTGCCAGCAGCTTATCCCTCTACAATGAGCAGTTCTTC. Protein: CASSLSLYNEQFF.

The V and J genes are TRBV14 and TRBJ2-1; D might be TRBD1 (6 bases). The germline V and J ends were trimmed by 2 bases and 12 bases, with 14 bases remaining between them. The CDR3 contains 13 residues. The germline V gene has CDR1 SGHDN and CDR2 FVKESK. CDR3 residues: CASSQSRQERQFF. The CDR3 DNA follows: TGTGCCAGCAGCCAATCGAGACAGGAACGGCAGTTCTTC.

The chain is built from TRBV7-2 and TRBJ2-7; no definite D call. This CDR3 has 13 residues. Trimming removed 8 bases from V and 5 bases from J, with 16 bases in between. Germline V gene lookup returns CDR1 SGHTA and CDR2 FQGNSA. The CDR3 spells CASAPYLLNEQYF. The CDR3 DNA reads as TGTGCCAGCGCGCCCTACCTTCTAAACGAGCAGTACTTC.

The gene calls are TRBV7-8 and TRBJ2-7, with D tentatively TRBD2 (5 bases). Per germline, CDR1 SGHVS and CDR2 FQNEAQ. V was clipped by 7 bases and J by 1 base, with 8 bases between them. This CDR3 has 12 amino acids. The CDR3 here is CASTRGSYEQYF. For the CDR3, the DNA is TGTGCCAGCACACGAGGGTCCTACGAGCAGTACTTC.